What follows are 14 T cell receptor beta chains derived from one specimen sequenced in a study of T cell changes during pregnancy in multiple sclerosis. Assay: immunoSEQ multiplex PCR; the TCRdb copy retains only in-frame clones and omits some. This table has more than 50,000 clones, around 94% appearing once. This specimen was CD8+ T cells from peripheral blood mononuclear cells, taken after pregnancy. The receptors derive from a female donor with multiple sclerosis, enrolled in a pregnancy study.

The chain links TRBV4-2 to TRBJ2-2, with TRBD2 matching 8 bases. Germline values: CDR1 LGHNA, CDR2 YNFKEQ. Trimming took 0 bases from V and 7 from J; bases not matched to a gene: 4. The CDR3 is 15 amino acids. In DNA form, the CDR3 reads TGTGCCAGCAGCCAAGAGACTAGCGAGGTCGGGGAGCTGTTTTTT. Protein: CASSQETSEVGELFF.

The chain uses TRBV5-1 and TRBJ2-7; 7 nucleotides match TRBD1. Germline CDR1 reads SGHRS; CDR2 reads YFSETQ. The J segment lost 0 bases and the V segment lost 4 bases, leaving 7 bases of the junction unmatched. The CDR3 is 15 amino acids. This CDR3 is CASSPGQLNSYEQYF. As DNA, the CDR3 is TGCGCCAGCAGCCCGGGACAGCTCAACTCCTACGAGCAGTACTTC. The variable domain in full, completed from reference TRBV5-1 and TRBJ2-7, reads KAGVTQTPRYLIKTRGQQVTLSCSPISGHRSVSWYQQTPGQGLQFLFEYFSETQRNKGNFPGRFSGRQFSNSRSEMNVSTLELGDSALYLCASSPGQLNSYEQYFGPGTRLTVT.

The rearrangement joins TRBV5-6 to TRBJ2-2; D remains ambiguous. Germline loops: CDR1 SGHDT, CDR2 YYEEEE. The CDR3 covers 12 residues. Trimming cost V 5 bases and J 5 bases, with 7 bases left between them. For the CDR3, the DNA is TGTGCCAGCAGATCGGTAACCGGGGAGCTGTTTTTT. Its translation: CASRSVTGELFF. The whole variable domain, remainder taken from reference TRBV5-6 and TRBJ2-2, is DAGVTQSPTHLIKTRGQQVTLRCSPKSGHDTVSWYQQALGQGPQFIFQYYEEEERQRGNFPDRFSGHQFPNYSSELNVNALLLGDSALYLCASRSVTGELFFGEGSRLTVL.

V usage is TRBV15 and J usage is TRBJ1-1; D is ambiguous. This CDR3 is built from 14 residues. Between the trimmed V and J ends, which lost 1 base and 3 bases, there was a span of 9 bases. Germline V gene sequence: CDR1 LNHNV, CDR2 YYDKDF (reference sequence). The CDR3 here is CATSRGGEDTEAFF. CDR3 bases: TGTGCCACCAGCAGAGGTGGTGAGGACACTGAAGCTTTCTTT. Full variable domain (missing parts from reference TRBV15 and TRBJ1-1): DAMVIQNPRYQVTQFGKPVTLSCSQTLNHNVMYWYQQKSSQAPKLLFHYYDKDFNNEADTPDNFQSRRPNTSFCFLDIRSPGLGDTAMYLCATSRGGEDTEAFFGQGTRLTVV.

This chain uses TRBV29-1 with TRBJ1-2, with 8 bases that match TRBD1. This CDR3 region has 11 residues. Trimming removed 5 bases from V and 7 bases from J; junction bases left unmatched: 3. The germline V gene encodes CDR1 SQVTM and CDR2 ANQGSEA. CDR3 in amino acids: CSVQGAGGYTF. The CDR3 bases are TGCAGCGTTCAGGGGGCGGGTGGCTACACCTTC.

The chain joins TRBV5-6 to TRBJ2-3, with 11 bases aligning to TRBD2. CDR1 is SGHDT and CDR2 is YYEEEE in the germline V gene. The CDR3 covers 15 residues. After removal of 4 bases from V and 6 bases from J, the junction contained 7 bases not matched to a gene. The CDR3, as DNA: TGTGCCAGCAGCACCCGTAGCGGGAGGGGCGATACGCAGTATTTT. This encodes CASSTRSGRGDTQYF.

The chain links TRBV28 to TRBJ2-7, with TRBD2 matching over 8 bases. The junction had 11 bases not matched to a gene; V was cut back by 5 bases and J by 2 bases. The CDR3 spans 16 residues. The germline gives CDR1 MDHEN, CDR2 SYDVKM. CDR3 sequence (DNA): TGTGCCAGCAGTGTTTCGAAGCGGGGGACAACCTACGAGCAGTACTTC. Its protein product is CASSVSKRGTTYEQYF. Looking up the rest from reference TRBV28 and TRBJ2-7 gives the full variable domain: DVKVTQSSRYLVKRTGEKVFLECVQDMDHENMFWYRQDPGLGLRLIYFSYDVKMKEKGDIPEGYSVSREKKERFSLILESASTNQTSMYLCASSVSKRGTTYEQYFGPGTRLTVT.

V usage is TRBV15 and J usage is TRBJ2-7; 11 positions agree with TRBD1. CDR1 LNHNV and CDR2 YYDKDF come from the germline V gene (reference sequence). The CDR3 has 16 amino acids. V gave up 0 bases and J gave up 6 bases; unmatched junction bases: 7. CDR3 nucleotide sequence: TGTGCCACCAGCAGAGACGGACAGGGGGCCTTCGGCGAGCAGTACTTC. Translating gives CATSRDGQGAFGEQYF.

V gene TRBV9 combines with J gene TRBJ1-2, with 10 nucleotides matching TRBD1. V shed 3 bases, J shed 4 bases, and the junction held 0 bases outside the gene matches. The length of the CDR3 is 13 residues. Germline V gene data show CDR1 as SGDLS and CDR2 as YYNGEE. DNA for the CDR3: TGTGCCAGCAGCGGGACAGGGGGCTATGGCTACACCTTC. Protein sequence: CASSGTGGYGYTF.

This sequence joins TRBV7-3 and TRBJ2-3; 7 nucleotides agree with TRBD2. The J segment lost 5 bases and the V segment lost 0 bases, leaving 5 bases of the junction unmatched. The CDR3 is 15 amino acids. Germline V lookup: CDR1 SGHTA, CDR2 FQGTGA. In DNA form, the CDR3 reads TGTGCCAGCAGCTTAACGGGGGGGTCCGGAGATACGCAGTATTTT. This gives the protein CASSLTGGSGDTQYF.

This clone has a handful of counts. This chain joins TRBV28 and TRBJ2-5; a weak D match, TRBD1 (6 bases). Deletions cut 10 bases from V and 2 bases from J, with 11 bases between. Germline V gene lookup returns CDR1 MDHEN and CDR2 SYDVKM. This CDR3 has 12 amino acids. Here the CDR3 reads CATSGVQETQYF. For the CDR3, the DNA is TGTGCCACCTCAGGGGTACAAGAGACCCAGTACTTC.

The chain combines TRBV6-5 with TRBJ2-2; the D is unclear. V lost 5 bases to trimming and J lost 4 bases, with 11 bases between them. Per germline, CDR1 MNHEY and CDR2 SVGAGI. This CDR3 has 14 residues. The CDR3 sequence is CASSPRGFTGELFF. The CDR3 DNA reads as TGTGCCAGCAGTCCCAGAGGTTTCACCGGGGAGCTGTTTTTT.

The CDR3 bases are TGTGCCAGTACTTACAGCAGGGACATGAACACTGAAGCTTTCTTT. Its translation: CASTYSRDMNTEAFF. The gene calls are TRBV6-5 and TRBJ1-1, with D perhaps TRBD1 (6 bases). CDR1 and CDR2 (germline): MNHEY, SVGAGI. The CDR3 runs 15 residues. With 9 bases removed from V and 0 bases from J, the gap between germline ends came to 17 bases.

This chain uses TRBV19 with TRBJ2-7; 7 bases are a match to TRBD2. This CDR3 spans 14 amino acids. Germline V CDR1 and CDR2: LNHDA, SQIVND (reference sequence). V lost 2 bases, J lost 6 bases, and 7 bases stayed unmatched. CDR3 bases: TGTGCCAGTAGTATATGGGCGGGAGCAGGCGAGCAGTACTTC. Translation gives CASSIWAGAGEQYF.